This is a list of T cell receptor beta chains from one sample in a study of neoadjuvant anti-PD-1 for oral cavity cancer. Sequencing was performed with immunoSEQ multiplex PCR; in TCRdb, only in-frame clones are kept and a portion is missing. Of 55,000 to 75,000 clones listed, roughly nine tenths were seen once; the top ten hold 2.5% to 3%. The source was PBMCs, collected after nivolumab (anti-PD-1) treatment. These receptors were collected from a person between 40 and 85 years old with oral cavity squamous cell carcinoma. CDR3s include the opening cysteine and the closing phenylalanine or tryptophan. Fields, in order: V gene, D gene, clone size, J gene, CDR3 DNA, CDR3 protein. D genes are given only for firm matches. Size is omitted from some rows. Given values are once, few, many or a class for expanded clones.

v_call: TRBV25-1; d_call: NA; clone_size: NA; j_call: TRBJ1-1; cdr3_nt: TGTGCCAGCAGTTCCGGGTATAGGTCGGCTTTCTTT; cdr3_aa: CASSSGYRSAFF
v_call: TRBV6-4; d_call: NA; clone_size: NA; j_call: TRBJ2-7; cdr3_nt: TGTGCCAGCATTTCTCGGCTCGAGCAGTACTTC; cdr3_aa: CASISRLEQYF
v_call: TRBV5-4; d_call: TRBD1; clone_size: NA; j_call: TRBJ1-2; cdr3_nt: TGTGCCAGCAGCTGGGGACAGGAAGGTATCTATGGCTACACCTTC; cdr3_aa: CASSWGQEGIYGYTF
v_call: TRBV29-1; d_call: NA; clone_size: NA; j_call: TRBJ2-7; cdr3_nt: TGCAGCGTTGAAGAGGGGACAACCTACGAGCAGTACTTC; cdr3_aa: CSVEEGTTYEQYF
v_call: TRBV6-1; d_call: TRBD1; clone_size: NA; j_call: TRBJ1-1; cdr3_nt: TGTGCCAGCAAGGGACAGGGGGTAACTGAAGCTTTCTTT; cdr3_aa: CASKGQGVTEAFF
v_call: TRBV28; d_call: TRBD2; clone_size: NA; j_call: TRBJ2-1; cdr3_nt: TGTGCCAGCAGTTTCGAGACTAGCGGGAGAGGGCTCTACAATGAGCAGTTCTTC; cdr3_aa: CASSFETSGRGLYNEQFF
v_call: TRBV7-3; d_call: NA; clone_size: few; j_call: TRBJ2-1; cdr3_nt: TGTGCCAGCAGCGGGGGGACACACAATGAGCAGTTCTTC; cdr3_aa: CASSGGTHNEQFF
v_call: TRBV6-1; d_call: NA; clone_size: NA; j_call: TRBJ1-2; cdr3_nt: TGTGCCAGCAGCCCAGGACCGGGTCTCTATGGCTACACCTTC; cdr3_aa: CASSPGPGLYGYTF
v_call: TRBV5-6; d_call: NA; clone_size: once; j_call: TRBJ2-2; cdr3_nt: TGTGCCAGCAGCATCGGGAGGAACACCGGGGAGCTGTTTTTT; cdr3_aa: CASSIGRNTGELFF
v_call: TRBV27; d_call: NA; clone_size: NA; j_call: TRBJ1-2; cdr3_nt: TGTGCCAGCTCCCCCCCGACAGGCGGTGGATTCTATGGCTACACCTTC; cdr3_aa: CASSPPTGGGFYGYTF
v_call: TRBV2; d_call: NA; clone_size: NA; j_call: TRBJ2-5; cdr3_nt: TGTGCCAGCAGTGAAAGCACAGGCGGAGGGACTGAGTACTTC; cdr3_aa: CASSESTGGGTEYF
v_call: TRBV15; d_call: NA; clone_size: NA; j_call: TRBJ2-3; cdr3_nt: TGTGCCACCAGCAGAGTGGGAGGCACAGATACGCAGTATTTT; cdr3_aa: CATSRVGGTDTQYF
v_call: TRBV2; d_call: NA; clone_size: NA; j_call: TRBJ1-2; cdr3_nt: TGTGCCAGCAGTGAGGGCCGGGGCTATGGCTACACCTTC; cdr3_aa: CASSEGRGYGYTF
v_call: TRBV7-8; d_call: NA; clone_size: NA; j_call: TRBJ1-2; cdr3_nt: TGTGCCAGCAGCTTAGTACGCGGCTCTAACTATGGCTACACCTTC; cdr3_aa: CASSLVRGSNYGYTF
v_call: TRBV27; d_call: NA; clone_size: NA; j_call: TRBJ1-6; cdr3_nt: TGTGCCAGCAGTGGCTTTGCAGGGCTTGGTTCACCCCTCCACTTT; cdr3_aa: CASSGFAGLGSPLHF
v_call: TRBV4-2; d_call: NA; clone_size: NA; j_call: TRBJ1-5; cdr3_nt: TGTGCCAGCAGCCAAGCGGGTGGAAGCAATCAGCCCCAGCATTTT; cdr3_aa: CASSQAGGSNQPQHF
v_call: TRBV9; d_call: TRBD1; clone_size: NA; j_call: TRBJ2-1; cdr3_nt: TGTGCCAGCAGCGTAGAGGGACAGGGGGGCAATGAGCAGTTCTTC; cdr3_aa: CASSVEGQGGNEQFF
v_call: TRBV6-5; d_call: NA; clone_size: NA; j_call: TRBJ1-1; cdr3_nt: TGTGCCAGCAGTTACATAGGCGGGCCCGCTCTCTTT; cdr3_aa: CASSYIGGPALF
v_call: TRBV10-3; d_call: NA; clone_size: NA; j_call: TRBJ2-2; cdr3_nt: TGTGCCATCAGAAACTCCACCGGGGAGCTGTTTTTT; cdr3_aa: CAIRNSTGELFF
v_call: TRBV30; d_call: NA; clone_size: few; j_call: TRBJ1-2; cdr3_nt: TGTGCCTGGAGTGCGTCAGCTTATGGCTACACCTTC; cdr3_aa: CAWSASAYGYTF
v_call: TRBV21-1; d_call: NA; clone_size: once; j_call: TRBJ1-1; cdr3_nt: TGTGCCAGCAGCGCCCACTCCGGGACACATGGGGTGGACACTGAAGCTTTCTTT; cdr3_aa: CASSAHSGTHGVDTEAFF
v_call: TRBV4-1; d_call: NA; clone_size: NA; j_call: TRBJ1-1; cdr3_nt: TGCGCCAGCAGCCAAGATGGCTTACTTATGAACACTGAAGCTTTCTTT; cdr3_aa: CASSQDGLLMNTEAFF
v_call: TRBV11-2; d_call: NA; clone_size: once; j_call: TRBJ1-2; cdr3_nt: TGTGCCAGCAGCTTAGTCGGAACACTAGGATATGGCTACACCTTC; cdr3_aa: CASSLVGTLGYGYTF
v_call: TRBV19; d_call: TRBD1; clone_size: NA; j_call: TRBJ1-6; cdr3_nt: TGTGCCAGTAGAACAGGGGGCGCCGGTTCACCCCTCCACTTT; cdr3_aa: CASRTGGAGSPLHF
v_call: TRBV30; d_call: NA; clone_size: NA; j_call: TRBJ1-2; cdr3_nt: TGTGCCTGGCGACTTAACAGGAATAGCTACACCTTC; cdr3_aa: CAWRLNRNSYTF
v_call: TRBV7-9; d_call: NA; clone_size: once; j_call: TRBJ1-5; cdr3_nt: TGTGCCAGCGTAAGGGGGGAAAATCAGCCCCAGCATTTT; cdr3_aa: CASVRGENQPQHF
v_call: TRBV7-2; d_call: NA; clone_size: NA; j_call: TRBJ2-1; cdr3_nt: TGTGCCAGCAGCTTAGCATGGGCTTATGAGCAGTTCTTC; cdr3_aa: CASSLAWAYEQFF
v_call: TRBV10-3; d_call: NA; clone_size: NA; j_call: TRBJ2-1; cdr3_nt: TGTGCCTCAAGGCCCGCAGGGAGTCGGTACAATGAGCAGTTCTTC; cdr3_aa: CASRPAGSRYNEQFF
v_call: TRBV28; d_call: TRBD1; clone_size: NA; j_call: TRBJ1-1; cdr3_nt: TGTGCCAGCAGTTTGAACAGGGGAGGGTACACTGAAGCTTTCTTT; cdr3_aa: CASSLNRGGYTEAFF
v_call: TRBV4-1; d_call: NA; clone_size: NA; j_call: TRBJ1-2; cdr3_nt: TGCGCCAGCAGTACCGGATTATGGCGGGAAGAAGTTCGCTACACCTTC; cdr3_aa: CASSTGLWREEVRYTF
v_call: TRBV4-1; d_call: NA; clone_size: NA; j_call: TRBJ1-2; cdr3_nt: TGCGCCAGCAGCCAAGTAGGGCGCTATGGCTACACCTTC; cdr3_aa: CASSQVGRYGYTF
v_call: TRBV6-5; d_call: NA; clone_size: NA; j_call: TRBJ2-7; cdr3_nt: TGTGCCAGCAGTGAGTCATACGAGCAGTACTTC; cdr3_aa: CASSESYEQYF
v_call: TRBV5-4; d_call: NA; clone_size: NA; j_call: TRBJ2-7; cdr3_nt: TGTGCCAGCAGCTGGGGACCCGGGCAGTACTTC; cdr3_aa: CASSWGPGQYF
v_call: TRBV5-1; d_call: NA; clone_size: medium-sized; j_call: TRBJ1-5; cdr3_nt: TGCGCCAGCAGCTTGGCGGGGGATCAGCCCCAGCATTTT; cdr3_aa: CASSLAGDQPQHF
v_call: TRBV7-6; d_call: TRBD2; clone_size: NA; j_call: TRBJ2-5; cdr3_nt: TGTGCCAGCAGCTCCTTTAGGCGAACCGTAGCGGGGGGTGTGACCCAGTACTTC; cdr3_aa: CASSSFRRTVAGGVTQYF
v_call: TRBV6-1; d_call: TRBD2; clone_size: few; j_call: TRBJ2-1; cdr3_nt: TGTGCCAGCAGTACTCTAGCGGGGGGGAGCAATGAGCAGTTCTTC; cdr3_aa: CASSTLAGGSNEQFF
v_call: TRBV10-3; d_call: NA; clone_size: NA; j_call: TRBJ2-1; cdr3_nt: TGTGCCATCAGTGATTTGAATGAGCAGTTCTTC; cdr3_aa: CAISDLNEQFF
v_call: TRBV5-4; d_call: TRBD1; clone_size: NA; j_call: TRBJ1-4; cdr3_nt: TGTGCCAGCAGCCCTCCGGGACAGGGTCCTGAAAAACTGTTTTTT; cdr3_aa: CASSPPGQGPEKLFF
v_call: TRBV29-1; d_call: NA; clone_size: NA; j_call: TRBJ1-2; cdr3_nt: TGCAGCGCGGAGAGTAACTATGGCTACACCTTC; cdr3_aa: CSAESNYGYTF
v_call: TRBV6-5; d_call: TRBD1; clone_size: NA; j_call: TRBJ2-7; cdr3_nt: TGTGCCAGCACTAACCAGGGGACAGGCTCCTACGAGCAGTACTTC; cdr3_aa: CASTNQGTGSYEQYF
v_call: TRBV5-5; d_call: NA; clone_size: NA; j_call: TRBJ2-5; cdr3_nt: TGTGCCACTCGATCGGCAACAGGGCAAGAGACCCAGTACTTC; cdr3_aa: CATRSATGQETQYF
v_call: TRBV5-4; d_call: TRBD1; clone_size: NA; j_call: TRBJ1-2; cdr3_nt: TGTGCCAGCAGCTTGGAGGGGGCGCGAGGCTACACCTTC; cdr3_aa: CASSLEGARGYTF
v_call: TRBV2; d_call: NA; clone_size: NA; j_call: TRBJ1-1; cdr3_nt: TGTGCCAGCAGGGACGGCCTTCCCTCGAACACTGAAGCTTTCTTT; cdr3_aa: CASRDGLPSNTEAFF
v_call: TRBV19; d_call: NA; clone_size: NA; j_call: TRBJ1-2; cdr3_nt: TGTGCCAGTAGTAGTCCGGACCTTTATCTAGGTGGCTACACCTTC; cdr3_aa: CASSSPDLYLGGYTF
v_call: TRBV5-1; d_call: TRBD1; clone_size: NA; j_call: TRBJ2-1; cdr3_nt: TGCGCCAGCAGCTTGGCCGGGGGGACAGGGGTCAATGAGCAGTTCTTC; cdr3_aa: CASSLAGGTGVNEQFF
v_call: TRBV2; d_call: TRBD2; clone_size: NA; j_call: TRBJ2-7; cdr3_nt: TGTGCCAGCAGTGGTCGGACTAGAGCTTACTTC; cdr3_aa: CASSGRTRAYF